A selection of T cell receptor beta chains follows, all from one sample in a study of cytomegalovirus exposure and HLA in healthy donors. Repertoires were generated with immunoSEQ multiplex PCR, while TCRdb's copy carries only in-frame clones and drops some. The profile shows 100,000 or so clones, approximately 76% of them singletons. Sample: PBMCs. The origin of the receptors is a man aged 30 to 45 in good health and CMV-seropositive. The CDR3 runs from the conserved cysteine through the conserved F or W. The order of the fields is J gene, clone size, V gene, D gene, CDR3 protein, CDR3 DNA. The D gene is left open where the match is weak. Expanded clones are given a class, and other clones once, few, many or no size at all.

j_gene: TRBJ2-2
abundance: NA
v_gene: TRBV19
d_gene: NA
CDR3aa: CASSLTGVLDTGELFF
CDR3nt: TGTGCCAGTAGCCTCACCGGGGTCCTTGACACCGGGGAGCTGTTTTTT

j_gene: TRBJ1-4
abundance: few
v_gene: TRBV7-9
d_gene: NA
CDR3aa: CASSETLLGKLFF
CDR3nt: TGTGCCAGCAGCGAGACTTTACTAGGAAAACTGTTTTTT

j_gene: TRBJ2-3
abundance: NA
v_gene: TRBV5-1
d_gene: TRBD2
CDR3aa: CASSLAPSGGSTDTQYF
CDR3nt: TGCGCCAGCAGCTTGGCTCCTAGCGGGGGGAGCACAGATACGCAGTATTTT

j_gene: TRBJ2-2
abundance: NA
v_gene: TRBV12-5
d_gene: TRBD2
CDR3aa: CASGLNTKLAGGLNTGELFF
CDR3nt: TGTGCTAGTGGTCTCAATACCAAACTAGCGGGGGGGCTAAACACCGGGGAGCTGTTTTTT

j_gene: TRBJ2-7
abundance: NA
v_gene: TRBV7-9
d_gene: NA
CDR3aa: CASSLAGRNTYEQYF
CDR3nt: TGTGCCAGCAGCTTAGCAGGGAGGAATACCTACGAGCAGTACTTC

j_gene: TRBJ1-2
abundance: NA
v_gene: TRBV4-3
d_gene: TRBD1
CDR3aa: CASSPSPWTGALYGYTF
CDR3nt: TGCGCCAGCAGCCCATCTCCGTGGACAGGGGCCCTCTATGGCTACACCTTC

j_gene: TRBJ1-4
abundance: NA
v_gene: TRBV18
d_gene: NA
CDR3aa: CASSPGEDREKLFF
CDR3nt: TGTGCCAGCTCACCAGGGGAGGACCGAGAAAAACTGTTTTTT

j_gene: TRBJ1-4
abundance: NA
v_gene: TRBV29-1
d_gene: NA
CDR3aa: CSVEGARPNEKLFF
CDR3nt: TGCAGCGTTGAAGGGGCTCGCCCTAATGAAAAACTGTTTTTT

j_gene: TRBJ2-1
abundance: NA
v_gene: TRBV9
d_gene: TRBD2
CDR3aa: CASSVLAGDYNEQFF
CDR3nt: TGTGCCAGCAGCGTACTAGCGGGGGATTACAATGAGCAGTTCTTC

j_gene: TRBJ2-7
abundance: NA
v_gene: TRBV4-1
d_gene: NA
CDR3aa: CASSQLTGISYEQYF
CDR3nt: TGCGCCAGCAGCCAGTTGACAGGTATCTCCTACGAGCAGTACTTC

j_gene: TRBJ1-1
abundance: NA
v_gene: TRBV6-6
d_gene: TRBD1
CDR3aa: CASSLGTANTEAFF
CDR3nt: TGTGCCAGCAGTTTGGGGACAGCGAACACTGAAGCTTTCTTT

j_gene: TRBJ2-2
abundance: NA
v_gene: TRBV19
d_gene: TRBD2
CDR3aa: CASHDSGTGELFF
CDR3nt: TGTGCCAGCCATGATAGCGGGACCGGGGAGCTGTTTTTT

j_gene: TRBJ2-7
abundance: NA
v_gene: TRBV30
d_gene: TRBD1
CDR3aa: CAWSARDRGTYEQYF
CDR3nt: TGTGCCTGGAGTGCCCGGGACAGGGGGACCTACGAGCAGTACTTC

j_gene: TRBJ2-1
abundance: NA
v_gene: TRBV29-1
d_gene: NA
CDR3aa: CSVQSLADNEQFF
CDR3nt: TGCAGCGTACAATCCTTAGCGGACAATGAGCAGTTCTTC

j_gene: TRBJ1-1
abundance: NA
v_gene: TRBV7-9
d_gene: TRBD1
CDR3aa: CASSSNGQGGEAFF
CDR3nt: TGTGCCAGCAGCTCCAACGGACAGGGGGGTGAAGCTTTCTTT

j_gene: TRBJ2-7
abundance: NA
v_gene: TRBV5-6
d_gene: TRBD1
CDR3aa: CASSLGIGQGRVGEQYF
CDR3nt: TGTGCCAGCAGCTTGGGAATCGGACAGGGGAGGGTGGGAGAGCAGTACTTC

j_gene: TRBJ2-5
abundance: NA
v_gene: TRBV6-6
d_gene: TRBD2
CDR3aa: CASSYSHGGGSETQYF
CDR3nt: TGTGCCAGCAGTTACTCTCACGGGGGGGGTTCAGAGACCCAGTACTTC

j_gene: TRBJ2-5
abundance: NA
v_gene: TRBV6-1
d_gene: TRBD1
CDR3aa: CASSQAGTGTPLETQYF
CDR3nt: TGTGCCAGCAGTCAAGCCGGGACAGGGACCCCTCTGGAGACCCAGTACTTC

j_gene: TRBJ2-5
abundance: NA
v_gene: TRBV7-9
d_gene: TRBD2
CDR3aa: CASSLTTSGTETQYF
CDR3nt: TGTGCCAGCAGCCTTACGACTAGCGGGACAGAGACCCAGTACTTC

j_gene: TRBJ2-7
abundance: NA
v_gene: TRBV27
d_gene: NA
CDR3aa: CASSLSIGDLDYEQYF
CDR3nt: TGTGCCAGCAGTTTATCGATCGGGGACTTAGACTACGAGCAGTACTTC

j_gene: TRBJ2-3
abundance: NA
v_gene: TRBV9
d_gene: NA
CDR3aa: CASSAQQFTDTQYF
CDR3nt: TGTGCCAGCAGCGCACAACAGTTCACAGATACGCAGTATTTT

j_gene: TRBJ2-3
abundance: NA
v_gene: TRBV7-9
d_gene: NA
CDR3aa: CASSRTSPDTQYF
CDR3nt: TGTGCCAGCAGCCGCACTTCCCCAGATACGCAGTATTTT

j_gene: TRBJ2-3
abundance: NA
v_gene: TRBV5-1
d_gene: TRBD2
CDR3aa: CASSSRLAGAGDTQYF
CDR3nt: TGCGCCAGCAGCTCCAGACTAGCGGGGGCGGGAGATACGCAGTATTTT

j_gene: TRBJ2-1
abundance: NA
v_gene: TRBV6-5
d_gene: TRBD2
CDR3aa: CASSLGLPIYNEQFF
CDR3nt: TGTGCCAGCAGCTTGGGACTACCGATCTACAATGAGCAGTTCTTC

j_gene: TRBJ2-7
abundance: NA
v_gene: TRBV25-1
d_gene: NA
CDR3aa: CASDTSGQGTSYEQYF
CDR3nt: TGTGCCAGCGACACTTCCGGGCAGGGAACCTCCTACGAGCAGTACTTC

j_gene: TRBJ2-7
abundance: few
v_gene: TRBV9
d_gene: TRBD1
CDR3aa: CASSVEGTGSTYEQYF
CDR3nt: TGTGCCAGCAGCGTAGAGGGGACAGGCTCGACCTACGAGCAGTACTTC

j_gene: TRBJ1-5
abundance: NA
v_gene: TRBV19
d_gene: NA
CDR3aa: CASSMPAGFDQPQHF
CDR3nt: TGTGCCAGTAGTATGCCAGCAGGATTCGATCAGCCCCAGCATTTT

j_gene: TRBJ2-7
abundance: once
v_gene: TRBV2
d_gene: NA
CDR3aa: CASTLNQQYF
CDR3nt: TGTGCCAGCACTTTAAATCAGCAGTACTTC

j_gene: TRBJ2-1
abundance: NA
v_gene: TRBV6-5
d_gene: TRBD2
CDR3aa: CASSRTSGGYNEQFF
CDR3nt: TGTGCCAGCAGTAGGACTAGCGGGGGCTACAATGAGCAGTTCTTC

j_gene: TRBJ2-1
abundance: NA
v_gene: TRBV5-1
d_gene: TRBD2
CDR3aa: CASSPRLAEWEQFF
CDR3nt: TGCGCCAGCAGCCCGCGTCTAGCGGAATGGGAGCAGTTCTTC

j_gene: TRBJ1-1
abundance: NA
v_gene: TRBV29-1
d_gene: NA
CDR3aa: CSVVISTAPSTEAFF
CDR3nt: TGCAGCGTTGTAATCTCCACTGCCCCTTCCACTGAAGCTTTCTTT

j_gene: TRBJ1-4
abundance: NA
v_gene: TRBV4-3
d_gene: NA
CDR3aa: CASSPVAVLNEKLFF
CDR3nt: TGCGCCAGCAGCCCAGTAGCAGTTCTTAATGAAAAACTGTTTTTT

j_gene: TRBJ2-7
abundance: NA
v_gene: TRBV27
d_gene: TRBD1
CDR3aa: CASSRGTGGTYEQYF
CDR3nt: TGTGCCAGCAGCCGAGGGACAGGGGGGACCTACGAGCAGTACTTC

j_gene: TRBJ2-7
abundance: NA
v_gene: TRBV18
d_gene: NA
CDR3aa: CASSPHQGSDSYEQYF
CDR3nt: TGTGCCAGCTCACCACATCAGGGATCCGACTCCTACGAGCAGTACTTC

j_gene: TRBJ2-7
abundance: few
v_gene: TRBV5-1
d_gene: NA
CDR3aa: CASYRDRNYEQYF
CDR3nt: TGCGCCAGCTATCGAGACAGAAACTACGAGCAGTACTTC

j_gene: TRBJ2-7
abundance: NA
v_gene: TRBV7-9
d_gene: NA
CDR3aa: CASSALVEADEQYF
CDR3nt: TGTGCCAGCAGCGCGTTGGTTGAGGCGGACGAGCAGTACTTC

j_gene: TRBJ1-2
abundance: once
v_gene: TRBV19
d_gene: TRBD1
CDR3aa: CASRLTGGLYGYTF
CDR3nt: TGTGCCAGTAGGCTAACAGGGGGCCTCTATGGCTACACTTTC

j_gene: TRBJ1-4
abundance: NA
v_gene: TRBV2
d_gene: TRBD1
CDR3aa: CASRDRGANEKLFF
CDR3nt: TGTGCCAGCAGGGACAGGGGGGCTAATGAAAAACTGTTTTTT

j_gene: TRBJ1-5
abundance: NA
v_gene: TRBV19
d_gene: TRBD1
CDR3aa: CASGDRGGNQPQHF
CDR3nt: TGTGCCAGTGGAGACAGGGGGGGCAATCAGCCCCAGCATTTT

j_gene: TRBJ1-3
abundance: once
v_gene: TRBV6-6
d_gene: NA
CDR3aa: CASSYFAGNTIYF
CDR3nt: TGTGCCAGCAGTTACTTCGCTGGAAACACCATATATTTT

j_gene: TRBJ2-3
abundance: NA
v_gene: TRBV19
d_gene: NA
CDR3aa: CASRPAAITDTQYF
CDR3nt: TGTGCCAGTAGGCCCGCAGCGATAACAGATACGCAGTATTTT

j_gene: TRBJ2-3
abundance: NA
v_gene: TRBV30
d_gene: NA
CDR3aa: CAWNTGSSSTDTQYF
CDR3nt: TGTGCCTGGAATACAGGGAGCTCTAGCACAGATACGCAGTATTTT

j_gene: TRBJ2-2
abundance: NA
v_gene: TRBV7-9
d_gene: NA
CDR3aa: CASSFLVTGELFF
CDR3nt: TGTGCCAGCAGCTTTCTTGTAACCGGGGAGCTGTTTTTT

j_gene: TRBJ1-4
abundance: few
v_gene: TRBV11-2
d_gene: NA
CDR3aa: CASTHRAGGGEKLFF
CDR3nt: TGTGCCAGCACCCATAGGGCGGGGGGCGGCGAAAAACTGTTTTTT

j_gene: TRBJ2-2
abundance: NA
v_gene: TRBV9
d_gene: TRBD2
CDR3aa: CASSVEGAGDTGELFF
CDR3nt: TGTGCCAGCAGCGTAGAGGGAGCGGGGGACACCGGGGAGCTGTTTTTT

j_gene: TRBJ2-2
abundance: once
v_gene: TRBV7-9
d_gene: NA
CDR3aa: CASSQDSYTGELFF
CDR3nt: TGTGCCAGCAGCCAGGACAGCTACACCGGGGAGCTGTTTTTT

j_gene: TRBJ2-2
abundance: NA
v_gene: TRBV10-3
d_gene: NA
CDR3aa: CAISESGQVNTGELFF
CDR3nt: TGTGCCATCAGTGAGTCTGGTCAGGTCAACACCGGGGAGCTGTTTTTT

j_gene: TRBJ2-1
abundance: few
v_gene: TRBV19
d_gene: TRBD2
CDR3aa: CASRGEASGGNIRSYNEQFF
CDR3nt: TGTGCCAGTAGGGGCGAGGCTAGCGGGGGGAACATTCGCTCCTACAATGAGCAGTTCTTC

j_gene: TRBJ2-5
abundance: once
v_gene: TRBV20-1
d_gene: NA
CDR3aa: CSATQETQYF
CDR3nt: TGCAGTGCTACACAAGAGACCCAGTACTTC

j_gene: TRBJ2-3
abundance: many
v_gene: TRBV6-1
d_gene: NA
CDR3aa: CASSEAAGKGTDTQYF
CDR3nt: TGTGCCAGCAGTGAAGCGGCGGGGAAAGGCACAGATACGCAGTATTTT

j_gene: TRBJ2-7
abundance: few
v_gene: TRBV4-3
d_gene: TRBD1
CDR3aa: CASSQGTGIPYEQYF
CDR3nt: TGCGCCAGCAGCCAAGGGACAGGGATCCCCTACGAGCAGTACTTC

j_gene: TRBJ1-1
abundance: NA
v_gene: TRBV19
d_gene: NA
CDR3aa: CASSIDGSAGEAFF
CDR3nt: TGTGCCAGTAGTATAGACGGTAGCGCGGGTGAAGCTTTCTTT